The rows below give T cell receptor beta chains drawn from one sample of a study of blood T cell repertoires in COVID-19. Here immunoSEQ multiplex PCR was the method, and the copy in TCRdb shows in-frame clones only, minus some. Among some 190,000 clones listed, approximately 81% were seen once. The sample comprised peripheral blood. These receptor sequences come from a human donor in a cohort sampled during active COVID-19. Both conserved end residues are part of each CDR3. The D gene is left open where the match is weak. For some rows the clone size is stated as once, few or many, or as a class when expanded; others skip it.

clone_size	v_call	j_call	d_call	cdr3_aa	cdr3_nt
NA	TRBV15	TRBJ2-1	NA	CATSRANGGNEQFF	TGTGCCACCAGCAGAGCAAACGGCGGCAATGAGCAGTTCTTC
NA	TRBV2	TRBJ1-6	TRBD1	CASSRRVGQVNSPLHF	TGTGCCAGCAGTAGGAGAGTGGGACAGGTTAATTCACCCCTCCACTTT
NA	TRBV7-3	TRBJ2-3	NA	CASSFIGGLGTDTQYF	TGTGCCAGCAGCTTCATCGGGGGTCTAGGCACAGATACGCAGTATTTT
NA	TRBV4-2	TRBJ2-3	NA	CASSQDGSGDTQYF	TGTGCCAGCAGCCAAGATGGGTCGGGGGATACGCAGTATTTT
NA	TRBV11-2	TRBJ1-1	NA	CASSTAGMNTEAFF	TGTGCCAGCAGCACCGCTGGCATGAACACTGAAGCTTTCTTT
NA	TRBV27	TRBJ2-3	NA	CASSRPQGKSSASTDTQYF	TGTGCCAGCAGTAGACCCCAGGGGAAAAGTAGCGCTAGCACAGATACGCAGTATTTT
once	TRBV19	TRBJ1-2	TRBD1	CASSTDRGFYGYTF	TGTGCCAGTAGTACGGACAGGGGCTTCTATGGCTACACCTTC
NA	TRBV11-2	TRBJ1-6	NA	CASSQIPVGQSSPLHF	TGTGCCAGCAGTCAAATCCCTGTAGGACAAAGTTCACCCCTCCACTTT
NA	TRBV6-5	TRBJ2-6	NA	CASSYETGNVGGVLTF	TGTGCCAGCAGTTACGAAACAGGGAACGTGGGTGGCGTCCTGACTTTC
NA	TRBV5-1	TRBJ2-3	TRBD2	CASSLKLAGGPGTDTQYF	TGCGCCAGCAGCTTGAAACTAGCGGGGGGGCCAGGAACAGATACGCAGTATTTT
once	TRBV7-2	TRBJ2-2	TRBD2	CASSPRRGVQRLFTGELFF	TGTGCCAGCAGCCCCCGGCGGGGGGTCCAGCGCCTTTTCACCGGGGAGCTGTTTTTT
NA	TRBV11-2	TRBJ1-2	NA	CASSRSRELLYGYTF	TGTGCCAGCAGCCGCTCCCGGGAACTTTTGTATGGCTACACCTTC
NA	TRBV5-4	TRBJ2-5	NA	CASSYSPTAPQETQYF	TGTGCCAGCAGCTATTCTCCTACTGCCCCCCAAGAGACCCAGTACTTC
NA	TRBV4-1	TRBJ2-5	TRBD2	CASSQSGGSLQETQYF	TGCGCCAGCAGCCAGAGCGGGGGGTCGCTCCAAGAGACCCAGTACTTC
NA	TRBV5-5	TRBJ1-6	NA	CASSFSQGTSYNSPLHF	TGTGCCAGCAGCTTTAGCCAGGGGACCTCCTATAATTCACCCCTCCACTTT
NA	TRBV12-3/TRBV12-4	TRBJ2-2	NA	CASRESGGELFF	TGTGCCAGCAGGGAGAGCGGGGGGGAGCTGTTTTTT
NA	TRBV18	TRBJ2-1	NA	CASSLGGIYNEQFF	TGTGCCAGCTCACTGGGGGGAATATACAATGAGCAGTTCTTC
NA	TRBV27	TRBJ2-2	NA	CASSPRGPNTGELFF	TGTGCCAGCAGCCCGCGAGGGCCTAACACCGGGGAGCTGTTTTTT
NA	TRBV27	TRBJ2-2	TRBD1	CASSLIGQGGTGELFF	TGTGCCAGCAGTCTGATCGGACAGGGAGGTACCGGGGAGCTGTTTTTT
NA	TRBV9	TRBJ2-5	NA	CASRAGYQETQYF	TGTGCCAGCAGGGCAGGGTACCAAGAGACCCAGTACTTC
once	TRBV3-1/TRBV3-2	TRBJ1-1	NA	CASSQVLLSGTEAFF	TGTGCCAGCAGCCAAGTCCTGCTCTCGGGCACTGAAGCTTTCTTT
NA	TRBV4-1	TRBJ1-1	NA	CASSQDFMNTEAFF	TGCGCCAGCAGCCAAGATTTTATGAACACTGAAGCTTTCTTT
NA	TRBV2	TRBJ1-6	NA	CASTGQLSSYNSPLHF	TGTGCCAGCACCGGACAGTTAAGCTCCTATAATTCACCCCTCCACTTT
NA	TRBV2	TRBJ2-1	NA	CASSTGLSYNEQFF	TGTGCCAGCAGTACAGGCCTCTCCTACAATGAGCAGTTCTTC
NA	TRBV11-2	TRBJ2-1	TRBD2	CASSLEGGWNEQFF	TGTGCCAGCAGCTTAGAGGGGGGGTGGAATGAGCAGTTCTTC
NA	TRBV1	TRBJ1-1	NA	CTSSQEDHRLNTEAFF	TGCACCAGCAGCCAAGAGGATCACAGGTTGAACACTGAAGCTTTCTTT
NA	TRBV2	TRBJ1-6	NA	CASNAATNSPLHF	TGTGCCAGCAATGCAGCCACAAATTCACCCCTCCACTTT
NA	TRBV6-2/TRBV6-3	TRBJ1-5	NA	CASSPQHDRSYSNQPQHF	TGTGCCAGCAGTCCCCAACATGACAGATCTTATAGCAATCAGCCCCAGCATTTT
NA	TRBV5-8	TRBJ1-1	NA	CASGGGRNTEAFF	TGTGCCAGTGGGGGGGGGAGGAACACTGAAGCTTTCTTT
NA	TRBV30	TRBJ2-3	TRBD2	CAWSGGTVPGAYF	TGTGCCTGGTCGGGGGGTACCGTTCCCGGGGCGTATTTT
NA	TRBV6-6	TRBJ2-1	NA	CASSSARVPNEQFF	TGTGCCAGCAGCTCGGCCAGGGTCCCAAATGAGCAGTTCTTC
NA	TRBV15	TRBJ2-3	TRBD1	CATSVGDRGTYTQYF	TGTGCCACCAGCGTGGGGGACAGGGGTACCTATACGCAGTATTTT
NA	TRBV18	TRBJ2-5	NA	CASSPSQGQETQYF	TGTGCCAGCTCACCATCCCAGGGCCAAGAGACCCAGTACTTC
once	TRBV7-3	TRBJ2-3	TRBD2	CASSVGLAGAFSTDTQYF	TGTGCCAGCAGCGTTGGACTAGCGGGGGCGTTCAGCACAGATACGCAGTATTTT
NA	TRBV29-1	TRBJ2-1	TRBD1	CSVTQGAYNEQFF	TGCAGCGTTACACAGGGGGCCTACAATGAGCAGTTCTTC
NA	TRBV18	TRBJ2-1	NA	CASSPVSEYNEQFF	TGTGCCAGCTCACCGGTCAGCGAGTACAATGAGCAGTTCTTC
NA	TRBV21-1	TRBJ2-5	NA	CASSKIDRPQETQYF	TGTGCCAGCAGCAAAATAGACAGGCCCCAAGAGACCCAGTACTTC
NA	TRBV27	TRBJ1-6	TRBD1	CASSDRDSPLHF	TGTGCCAGCAGCGACAGGGATTCACCCCTCCACTTT
NA	TRBV9	TRBJ2-1	TRBD1	CASSVAGGSYNEQFF	TGTGCCAGCAGCGTAGCAGGGGGCTCCTACAATGAGCAGTTCTTC
NA	TRBV5-8	TRBJ1-3	NA	CASSVAFGVSGNTIYF	TGTGCCAGCAGCGTAGCCTTTGGAGTATCTGGAAACACCATATATTTT
few	TRBV27	TRBJ2-4	NA	CASSRGISVAKNIQYF	TGTGCCAGCAGCAGAGGGATCTCTGTAGCCAAAAACATTCAGTACTTC
NA	TRBV5-1	TRBJ2-7	TRBD1	CASSSPGTAYEQYF	TGCGCCAGCAGCTCCCCAGGGACAGCCTACGAGCAGTACTTC
NA	TRBV9	TRBJ2-1	NA	CASSTNPHNEQFF	TGTGCCAGCAGCACTAACCCCCACAATGAGCAGTTCTTC
NA	TRBV6-5	TRBJ2-7	NA	CASGFRGKFYEQYF	TGTGCCAGCGGATTCAGGGGAAAATTTTACGAGCAGTACTTC
NA	TRBV19	TRBJ1-1	NA	CASGVTSNTEAFF	TGTGCCAGTGGAGTAACGTCGAACACTGAAGCTTTCTTT
NA	TRBV7-8	TRBJ2-1	NA	CASSGVTRDNEQFF	TGTGCCAGCAGCGGTGTGACTAGGGACAATGAGCAGTTCTTC
NA	TRBV15	TRBJ1-1	NA	CATGRVQNTEAFF	TGTGCCACAGGCAGGGTTCAAAACACTGAAGCTTTCTTT
NA	TRBV9	TRBJ1-1	NA	CASSWRPPGSTEAFF	TGTGCCAGCAGCTGGAGACCCCCCGGGAGCACTGAAGCTTTCTTT
NA	TRBV24-1	TRBJ2-1	NA	CATSDSHSGAMRQFF	TGTGCCACCAGTGATTCGCACTCTGGTGCAATGAGGCAGTTCTTC
NA	TRBV2	TRBJ2-1	NA	CASRAGTSSNEQFF	TGTGCCAGCAGGGCCGGGACAAGTAGCAATGAGCAGTTCTTC
once	TRBV19	TRBJ2-5	TRBD2	CASSPGGSQETQYF	TGTGCCAGTAGTCCCGGGGGGAGCCAAGAGACCCAGTACTTC
NA	TRBV27	TRBJ1-1	TRBD1	CASSPLTGVTEAFF	TGTGCCAGCAGCCCCTTGACAGGGGTCACTGAAGCTTTCTTT
NA	TRBV25-1	TRBJ1-1	NA	CASSTQGHGTEAFF	TGTGCCAGCAGTACACAGGGTCACGGCACTGAAGCTTTCTTT
NA	TRBV14	TRBJ1-2	TRBD1	CASARDRAHGYTF	TGTGCCAGCGCCCGGGACAGAGCTCATGGCTACACCTTC
NA	TRBV27	TRBJ2-1	NA	CASSYFLHSGGSEQFF	TGTGCCAGCAGTTACTTCCTCCATTCGGGTGGATCTGAGCAGTTCTTC
few	TRBV3-1/TRBV3-2	TRBJ1-1	NA	CASSQTDNTEAFF	TGTGCCAGCAGCCAGACAGACAACACTGAAGCTTTCTTT
NA	TRBV5-1	TRBJ1-1	NA	CASSFTPGEKAFF	TGCGCCAGCAGCTTTACCCCAGGGGAGAAAGCTTTCTTT
few	TRBV19	TRBJ1-5	NA	CASSIDPRAGNQPQHF	TGTGCCAGTAGTATAGATCCTCGGGCAGGGAACCAGCCCCAGCATTTT
NA	TRBV7-3	TRBJ2-3	NA	CASSLRVSTDTQYF	TGTGCCAGCAGCCTTCGGGTTAGCACAGATACGCAGTATTTT
NA	TRBV9	TRBJ1-4	NA	CASSVGATNEKLFF	TGTGCCAGCAGCGTAGGAGCAACTAATGAAAAACTGTTTTTT